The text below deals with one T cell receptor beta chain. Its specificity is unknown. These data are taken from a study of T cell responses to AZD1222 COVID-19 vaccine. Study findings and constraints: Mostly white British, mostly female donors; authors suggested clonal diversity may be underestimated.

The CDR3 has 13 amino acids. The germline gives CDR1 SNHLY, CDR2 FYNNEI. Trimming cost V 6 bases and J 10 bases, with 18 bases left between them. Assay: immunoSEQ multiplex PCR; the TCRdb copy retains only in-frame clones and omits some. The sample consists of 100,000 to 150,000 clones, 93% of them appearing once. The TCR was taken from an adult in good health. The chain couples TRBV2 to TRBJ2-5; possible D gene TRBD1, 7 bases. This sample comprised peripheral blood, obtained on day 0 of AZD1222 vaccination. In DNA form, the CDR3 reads TGTGCCAGCAGCGCAGTCCTCAGGGGGGACCAGTACTTC. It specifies CASSAVLRGDQYF. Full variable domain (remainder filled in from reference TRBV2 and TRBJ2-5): EPEVTQTPSHQVTQMGQEVILRCVPISNHLYFYWYRQILGQKVEFLVSFYNNEISEKSEIFDDQFSVERPDGSNFTLKIRSTKLEDSAMYFCASSAVLRGDQYFGPGTRLLVL.